This TCR beta chain is from a study of blood T cell repertoires in COVID-19. V lost 10 bases to trimming and J lost 3 bases; unmatched junction nucleotides: 7. Germline assignment: CDR1 ENHRY and CDR2 SYGVKD. This CDR3 contains 13 residues. Produced via immunoSEQ multiplex PCR; TCRdb's table is partial and in-frame only. The data contain about 30,000 clones, about nine tenths of them singletons. This sequence was found in a human donor with active COVID-19. The donor label of this sample is uncertain. Sequencing input: peripheral blood. The chain links TRBV10-3 to TRBJ2-3; TRBD1 agrees at 7 bases. The CDR3 bases are TGTGCCACGACAACAGGGGCGACAGATACGCAGTATTTT. Protein sequence: CATTTGATDTQYF.